This T cell receptor beta chain was profiled in a study of early T cells in non-severe SARS-CoV-2 infection. Germline CDR1 SEHNR, CDR2 FQNEAQ (reference sequence). The CDR3 is made up of 13 amino acids. V lost 4 bases and J lost 4, with 10 bases in between. TCRdb re-analysed the 5' RACE reads in MiXCR, keeping a single row per CDR3 protein. The repertoire holds some 36,000 distinct CDR3 sequences, with about 5.8% as singletons. This receptor was taken from an adult who was a healthcare worker with PCR-confirmed SARS-CoV-2 infection or an uninfected control (not recorded which). The chain has TRBV7-9 and TRBJ1-1; no clear D gene. Sequencing was done on a sample of whole blood. In DNA, the CDR3 is TGTGCCAGCAGCTCCCAGGCGATCACTGAAGCTTTCTTT. Translating it yields CASSSQAITEAFF.